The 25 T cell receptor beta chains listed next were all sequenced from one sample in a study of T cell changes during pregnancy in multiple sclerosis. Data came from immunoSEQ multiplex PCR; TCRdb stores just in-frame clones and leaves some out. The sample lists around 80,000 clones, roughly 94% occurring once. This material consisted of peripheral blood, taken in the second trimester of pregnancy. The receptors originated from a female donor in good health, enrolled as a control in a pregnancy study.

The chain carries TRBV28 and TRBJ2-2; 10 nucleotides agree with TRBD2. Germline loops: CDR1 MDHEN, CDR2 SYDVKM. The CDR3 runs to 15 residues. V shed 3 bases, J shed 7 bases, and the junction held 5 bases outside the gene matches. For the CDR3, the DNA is TGTGCCAGCAGTTTGAGCGGGAGGGCCGACGGGGAGCTGTTTTTT. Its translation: CASSLSGRADGELFF.

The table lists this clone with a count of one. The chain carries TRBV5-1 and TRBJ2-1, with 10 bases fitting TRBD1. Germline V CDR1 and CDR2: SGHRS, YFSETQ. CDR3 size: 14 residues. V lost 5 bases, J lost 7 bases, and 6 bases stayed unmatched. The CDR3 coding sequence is TGCGCCAGCAGGCCTGACAGGGGGCAAAATGAGCAGTTCTTC. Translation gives CASRPDRGQNEQFF.

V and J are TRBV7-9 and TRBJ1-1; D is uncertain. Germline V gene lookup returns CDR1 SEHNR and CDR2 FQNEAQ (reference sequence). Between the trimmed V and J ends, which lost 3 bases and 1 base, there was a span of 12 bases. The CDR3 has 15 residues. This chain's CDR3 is CASSLFEGANTEAFF. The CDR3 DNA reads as TGTGCCAGCAGCTTGTTCGAGGGAGCGAACACTGAAGCTTTCTTT.

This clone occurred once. In DNA, the CDR3 is TGTGCCAGCAGCAACGGTAGTCCGCTAATCAATGAGCAGTTCTTC. This codes for CASSNGSPLINEQFF. The chain uses TRBV27 and TRBJ2-1; D unclear. The germline V and J ends were trimmed by 6 bases and 6 bases, with 18 bases remaining between them. The germline CDR1 and CDR2 sequences are MNHEY and SMNVEV (reference sequence). The CDR3 extends over 15 amino acids.

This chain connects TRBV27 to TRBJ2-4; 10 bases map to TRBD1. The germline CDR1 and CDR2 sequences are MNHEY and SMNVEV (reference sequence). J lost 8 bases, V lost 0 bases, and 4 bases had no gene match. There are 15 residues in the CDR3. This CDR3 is CASSLSRTGGHIQYF. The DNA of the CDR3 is TGTGCCAGCAGTTTATCCCGGACAGGGGGACACATTCAGTACTTC.

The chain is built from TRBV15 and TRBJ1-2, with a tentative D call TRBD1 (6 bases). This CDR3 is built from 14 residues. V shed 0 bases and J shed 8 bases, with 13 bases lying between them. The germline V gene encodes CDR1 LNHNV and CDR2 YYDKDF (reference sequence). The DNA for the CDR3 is TGTGCCACCAGCAGAGATGGGGGCGCAAGGGGCTACACCTTC. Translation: CATSRDGGARGYTF.

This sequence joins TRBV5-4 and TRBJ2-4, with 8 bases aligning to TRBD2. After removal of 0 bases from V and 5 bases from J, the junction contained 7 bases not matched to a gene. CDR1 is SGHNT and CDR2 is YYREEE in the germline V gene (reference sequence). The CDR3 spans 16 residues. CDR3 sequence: CASSLEDWRGENIQYF. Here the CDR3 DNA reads TGTGCCAGCAGCTTGGAGGATTGGCGGGGGGAAAACATTCAGTACTTC.

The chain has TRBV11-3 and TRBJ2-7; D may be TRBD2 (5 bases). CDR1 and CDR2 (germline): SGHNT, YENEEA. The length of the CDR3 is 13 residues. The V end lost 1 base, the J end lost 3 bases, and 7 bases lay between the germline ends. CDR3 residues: CASSLGENYEQYF. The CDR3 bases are TGTGCCAGCAGCTTAGGGGAGAACTACGAGCAGTACTTC. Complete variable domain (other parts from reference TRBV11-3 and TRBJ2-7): EAGVVQSPRYKIIEKKQPVAFWCNPISGHNTLYWYLQNLGQGPELLIRYENEEAVDDSQLPKDRFSAERLKGVDSTLKIQPAELGDSAVYLCASSLGENYEQYFGPGTRLTVT.

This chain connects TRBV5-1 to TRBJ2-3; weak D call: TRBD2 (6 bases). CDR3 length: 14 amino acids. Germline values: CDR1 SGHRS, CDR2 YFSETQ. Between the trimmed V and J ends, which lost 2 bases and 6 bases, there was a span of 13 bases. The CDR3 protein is CASSFNGSPDTQYF. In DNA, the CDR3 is TGCGCCAGCAGCTTTAACGGGAGCCCCGATACGCAGTATTTT.

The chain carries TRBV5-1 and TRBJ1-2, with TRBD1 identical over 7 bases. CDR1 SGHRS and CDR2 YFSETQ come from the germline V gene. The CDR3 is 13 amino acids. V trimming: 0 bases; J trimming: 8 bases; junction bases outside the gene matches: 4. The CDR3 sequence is CASSLAGGGGYTF. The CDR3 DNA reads TGCGCCAGCAGCTTGGCAGGGGGTGGAGGCTACACCTTC.

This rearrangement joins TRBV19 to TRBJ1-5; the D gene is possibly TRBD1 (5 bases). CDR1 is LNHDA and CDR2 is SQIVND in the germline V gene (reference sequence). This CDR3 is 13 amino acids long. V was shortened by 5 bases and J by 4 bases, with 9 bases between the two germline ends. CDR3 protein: CASSAQGNQPQHF. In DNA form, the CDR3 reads TGTGCCAGTAGTGCGCAGGGAAATCAGCCCCAGCATTTT.

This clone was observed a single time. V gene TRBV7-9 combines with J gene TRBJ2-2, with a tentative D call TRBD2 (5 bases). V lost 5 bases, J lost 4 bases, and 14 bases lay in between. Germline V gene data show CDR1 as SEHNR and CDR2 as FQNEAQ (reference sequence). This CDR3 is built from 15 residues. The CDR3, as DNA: TGTGCCAGCAGCCATTTACCCACTAGCACCGGGGAGCTGTTTTTT. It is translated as CASSHLPTSTGELFF.

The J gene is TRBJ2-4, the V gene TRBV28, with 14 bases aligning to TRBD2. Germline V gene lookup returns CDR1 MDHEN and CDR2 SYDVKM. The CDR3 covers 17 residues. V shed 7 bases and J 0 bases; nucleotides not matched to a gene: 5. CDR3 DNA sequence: TGTGCCAGCACTCAGGGACTAGCGGGAGTAGCCAAAAACATTCAGTACTTC. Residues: CASTQGLAGVAKNIQYF.

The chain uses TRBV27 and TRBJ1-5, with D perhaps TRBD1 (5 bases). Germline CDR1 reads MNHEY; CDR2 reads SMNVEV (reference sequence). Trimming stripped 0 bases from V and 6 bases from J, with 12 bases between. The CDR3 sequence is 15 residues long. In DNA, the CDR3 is TGTGCCAGCAGTTTATCGGCCAGGGTAGCTCAGCCCCAGCATTTT. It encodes CASSLSARVAQPQHF.

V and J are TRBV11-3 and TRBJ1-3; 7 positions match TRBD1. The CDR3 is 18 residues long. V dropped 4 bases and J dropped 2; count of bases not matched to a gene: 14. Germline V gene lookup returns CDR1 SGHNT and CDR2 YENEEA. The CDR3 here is CASSSGQSPLGPGNTIYF. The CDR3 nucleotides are TGTGCCAGCAGCTCGGGACAGAGTCCGTTGGGGCCTGGAAACACCATATATTTT.

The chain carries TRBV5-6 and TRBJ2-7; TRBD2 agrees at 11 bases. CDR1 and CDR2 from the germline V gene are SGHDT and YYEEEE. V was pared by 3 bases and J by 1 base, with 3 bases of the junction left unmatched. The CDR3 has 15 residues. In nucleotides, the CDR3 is TGTGCCAGCAGCTCGGGACTAGCGGTATCCTACGAGCAGTACTTC. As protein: CASSSGLAVSYEQYF. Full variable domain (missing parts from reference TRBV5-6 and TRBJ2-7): DAGVTQSPTHLIKTRGQQVTLRCSPKSGHDTVSWYQQALGQGPQFIFQYYEEEERQRGNFPDRFSGHQFPNYSSELNVNALLLGDSALYLCASSSGLAVSYEQYFGPGTRLTVT.

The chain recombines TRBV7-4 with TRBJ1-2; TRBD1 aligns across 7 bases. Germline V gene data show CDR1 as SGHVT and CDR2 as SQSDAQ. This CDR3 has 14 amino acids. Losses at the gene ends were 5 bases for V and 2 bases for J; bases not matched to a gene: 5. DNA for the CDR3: TGTGCCAGCAGCCACCGGGACAGCAACTATGGCTACACCTTC. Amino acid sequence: CASSHRDSNYGYTF.

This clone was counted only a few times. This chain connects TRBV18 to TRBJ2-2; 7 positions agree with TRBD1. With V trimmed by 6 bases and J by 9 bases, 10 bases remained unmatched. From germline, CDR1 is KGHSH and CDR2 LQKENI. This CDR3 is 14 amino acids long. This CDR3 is CASSSQGTRRELFF. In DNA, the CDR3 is TGTGCCAGCTCGTCACAGGGGACACGCCGGGAGCTGTTTTTT.

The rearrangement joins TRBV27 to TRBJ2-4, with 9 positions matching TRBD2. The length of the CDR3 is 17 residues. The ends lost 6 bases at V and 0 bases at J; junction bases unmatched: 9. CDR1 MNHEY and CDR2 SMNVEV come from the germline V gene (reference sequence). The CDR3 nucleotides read TGTGCCAGCAGCCCCGTCCATAGCGGGAGAGCCAAAAACATTCAGTACTTC. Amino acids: CASSPVHSGRAKNIQYF.

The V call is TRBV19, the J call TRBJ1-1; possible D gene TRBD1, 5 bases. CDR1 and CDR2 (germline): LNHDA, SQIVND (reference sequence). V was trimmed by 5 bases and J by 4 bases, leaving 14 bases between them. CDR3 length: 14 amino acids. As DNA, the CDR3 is TGTGCCAGTAGTTTCAGCAGGGTGGCCACTGAAGCTTTCTTT. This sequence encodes CASSFSRVATEAFF. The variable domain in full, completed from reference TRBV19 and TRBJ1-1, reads DGGITQSPKYLFRKEGQNVTLSCEQNLNHDAMYWYRQDPGQGLRLIYYSQIVNDFQKGDIAEGYSVSREKKESFPLTVTSAQKNPTAFYLCASSFSRVATEAFFGQGTRLTVV.

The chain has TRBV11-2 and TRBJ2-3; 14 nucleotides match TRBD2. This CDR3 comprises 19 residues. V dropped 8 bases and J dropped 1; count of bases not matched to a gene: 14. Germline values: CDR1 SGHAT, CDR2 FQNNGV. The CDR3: CASSSLGTSGRKGTDTQYF. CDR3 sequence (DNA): TGTGCCAGCTCCTCGTTGGGGACTAGCGGGAGAAAGGGCACAGATACGCAGTATTTT.

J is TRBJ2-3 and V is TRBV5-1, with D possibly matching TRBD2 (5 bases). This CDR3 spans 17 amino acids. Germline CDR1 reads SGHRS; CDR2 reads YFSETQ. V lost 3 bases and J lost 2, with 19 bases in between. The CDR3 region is CASSSPGRGRTTDTQYF. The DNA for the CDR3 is TGCGCCAGCAGCTCACCCGGGCGTGGGAGAACCACAGATACGCAGTATTTT.

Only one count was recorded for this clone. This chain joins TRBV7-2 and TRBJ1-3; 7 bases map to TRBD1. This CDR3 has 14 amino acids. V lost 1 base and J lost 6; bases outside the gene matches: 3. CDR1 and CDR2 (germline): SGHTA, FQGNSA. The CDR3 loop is CASSLVGTANTIYF. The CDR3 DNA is TGTGCCAGCAGCTTAGTGGGGACAGCAAACACCATATATTTT.

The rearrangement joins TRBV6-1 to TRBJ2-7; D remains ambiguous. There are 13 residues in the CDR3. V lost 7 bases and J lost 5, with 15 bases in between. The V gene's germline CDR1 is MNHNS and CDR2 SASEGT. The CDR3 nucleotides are TGTGCCAGCACCAACCCGACATTCCACGAGCAGTACTTC. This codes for CASTNPTFHEQYF.

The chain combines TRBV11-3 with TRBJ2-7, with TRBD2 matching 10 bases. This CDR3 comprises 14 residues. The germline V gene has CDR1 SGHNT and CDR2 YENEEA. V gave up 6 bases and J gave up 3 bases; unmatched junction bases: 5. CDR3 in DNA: TGTGCCAGCAGTCCTAGCGGGAGCCGCTACGAGCAGTACTTC. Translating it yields CASSPSGSRYEQYF.